This passage covers 20 T cell receptor beta chains from one sample sequenced in a study of graft-versus-host responses after intestinal transplantation. The method was immunoSEQ multiplex PCR; TCRdb's version includes in-frame clones alone and lacks a portion of them. This table holds just over 4,000 clones, around a fifth found once. This specimen was alloreactive CD4+ T cells from a mixed lymphocyte reaction culture, taken before transplantation. Subset described: CFSE-low proliferating T cells sorted from roughly six-day pre-transplant mixed lymphocyte reaction (GvH or HvG direction). The receptor source for this set is a human patient who was an organ donor for intestinal transplantation.

By proportion, this clone is medium-sized (0.01 to 0.1%). The gene calls are TRBV5-4 and TRBJ1-2; the D is unclear. This CDR3 has 14 amino acids. Germline CDR1 is SGHNT and CDR2 is YYREEE (reference sequence). Trimming shortened V by 3 bases and J by 4 bases, and 13 bases separated the two germline ends. The CDR3 sequence: CASSSPPGVYGYTF. The CDR3 DNA follows: TGTGCCAGCAGCTCCCCGCCAGGCGTCTATGGCTACACCTTC.

The genes are TRBV10-3 and TRBJ1-2, with a tentative D call TRBD1 (5 bases). The V end was cut by 4 bases, the J end by 8 bases, with 17 bases between. The length of the CDR3 is 14 residues. The germline gives CDR1 ENHRY, CDR2 SYGVKD. CDR3 in amino acids: CAISVEEGLRGYTF. In nucleotides, the CDR3 is TGTGCCATCAGTGTGGAGGAGGGGCTCAGGGGCTACACCTTC.

This clone has just a few counts. The chain joins TRBV7-3 to TRBJ1-1; TRBD1 matches at 8 bases. Germline V gene sequence: CDR1 SGHTA, CDR2 FQGTGA. This CDR3 contains 11 residues. The V gene end was trimmed by 2 bases and the J gene end by 10 bases; junction bases not matched to a gene: 0. The CDR3 spells CASSLDRGAFF. The CDR3 DNA reads TGTGCCAGCAGCTTAGACAGGGGAGCTTTCTTT.

By share of the sample, this clone is medium-sized. This rearrangement joins TRBV2 to TRBJ1-3; unclear D gene. V was cut by 9 bases and J by 0 bases, with 18 bases left in between. The CDR3 extends over 16 amino acids. Germline V gene data show CDR1 as SNHLY and CDR2 as FYNNEI. CDR3 DNA: TGTGCCAGTGAAGTCGAAGCCGGGTACTCTGGAAACACCATATATTTT. This translates into CASEVEAGYSGNTIYF.

The chain combines TRBV5-1 with TRBJ2-1, with 7 bases identical to TRBD2. The CDR3 totals 19 residues. The germline CDR1 and CDR2 sequences are SGHRS and YFSETQ. V lost 4 bases, J lost 0 bases, and 16 bases stayed unmatched. CDR3 in DNA: TGCGCCAGCAGCCTGGAGGCTAGCGGCGGATTCAGCTCCTACAATGAGCAGTTCTTC. Protein sequence: CASSLEASGGFSSYNEQFF.

The chain joins TRBV6-1 to TRBJ1-5; D is perhaps TRBD1 (6 bases). The CDR3 consists of 12 residues. Germline V gene sequence: CDR1 MNHNS, CDR2 SASEGT. The ends were cut back, 6 bases at V and 7 bases at J, with 10 bases in the middle. The CDR3 DNA sequence: TGTGCCAGCAGCACAGGGCACCAGCCCCAGCATTTT. This gives the protein CASSTGHQPQHF.

In its sample, this clone was seen once. The CDR3 reads CASGGGGEETQYF. The CDR3 nucleotides are TGTGCCAGCGGGGGCGGGGGCGAAGAGACCCAGTACTTC. V is TRBV28 and J is TRBJ2-5, with TRBD2 as a possible D gene (7 bases). Trimming stripped 8 bases from V and 3 bases from J, with 13 bases between. This CDR3 region has 13 residues. The V gene's germline CDR1 is MDHEN and CDR2 SYDVKM.

Relative to its sample, this clone is medium-sized. CDR3 in amino acids: CASSLRRGDKNEQFF. The CDR3, as DNA: TGTGCCAGTAGTTTAAGGCGGGGGGACAAAAATGAGCAGTTCTTC. This chain connects TRBV19 to TRBJ2-1; 8 nucleotides line up with TRBD2. With V trimmed by 5 bases and J by 7 bases, 10 bases remained unmatched. Germline V gene data show CDR1 as LNHDA and CDR2 as SQIVND (reference sequence). This CDR3 contains 15 residues.

The chain combines TRBV29-1 with TRBJ1-2; 7 bases are shared with TRBD1. Germline V lookup: CDR1 SQVTM, CDR2 ANQGSEA. The CDR3 spans 15 residues. V was pared by 1 base and J by 3 bases, with 8 bases of the junction left unmatched. CDR3: CSVEVLPGGDYGYTF. The CDR3 DNA sequence: TGCAGCGTTGAAGTCCTCCCAGGGGGAGACTATGGCTACACCTTC.

The chain combines TRBV29-1 with TRBJ1-3; no clear D. Per germline, CDR1 SQVTM and CDR2 ANQGSEA. The CDR3 has 14 residues. The V end was cut by 0 bases, the J end by 8 bases, with 14 bases between. The CDR3 loop is CSVEDSREVDTIYF. CDR3 bases: TGCAGCGTTGAAGATTCCCGGGAGGTGGACACCATATATTTT.

This clone is medium-sized within its sample. Other DNA sequences in this specimen translate into the identical CDR3. The chain couples TRBV5-1 to TRBJ2-3; D unresolved. Germline CDR1 reads SGHRS; CDR2 reads YFSETQ. Trimming left V 0 bases short and J 2 bases short, with 10 bases between. The CDR3 loop spans 15 amino acids. CDR3: CASSLAGGDTDTQYF. As DNA, the CDR3 is TGCGCCAGCAGCTTGGCCGGCGGAGACACAGATACGCAGTATTTT.

This clone is medium-sized by share. The chain employs TRBV5-1 and TRBJ1-2; TRBD1 matches 7 bases. From germline, CDR1 is SGHRS and CDR2 YFSETQ. The CDR3 has 14 amino acids. V dropped 4 bases and J dropped 1; count of bases not matched to a gene: 4. CDR3 in amino acids: CASSGTVNNYGYTF. CDR3 bases: TGCGCCAGCAGCGGGACAGTCAATAACTATGGCTACACCTTC.

The chain has TRBV6-5 and TRBJ1-2; a possible D gene is TRBD1 (6 bases). Between the trimmed V and J ends, which lost 5 bases and 3 bases, there was a span of 10 bases. The V gene's germline CDR1 is MNHEY and CDR2 SVGAGI. The CDR3 has 13 residues. Written as DNA, the CDR3 is TGTGCCAGCAGTGAAGGACAGTACTATGGCTACACCTTC. The encoded protein is CASSEGQYYGYTF.

V usage is TRBV25-1 and J usage is TRBJ2-3; D perhaps matches TRBD2 (6 bases). The CDR3 contains 14 residues. CDR1 is MGHDK, CDR2 SYGVNS, per germline. V gave up 3 bases and J gave up 8 bases, with 15 bases separating them. CDR3 amino acids: CASSDWLGAGTQYF. As DNA, the CDR3 is TGTGCCAGCAGTGATTGGCTAGGAGCGGGTACGCAGTATTTT.

This clone was seen a handful of times. The chain uses TRBV29-1 and TRBJ1-1; 7 bases line up with TRBD1. V shed 6 bases and J 7 bases; nucleotides not matched to a gene: 11. The CDR3 sequence is 13 residues long. CDR1 is SQVTM and CDR2 is ANQGSEA in the germline V gene. CDR3 region: CSVAPDRVNEAFF. Here the CDR3 DNA reads TGCAGCGTAGCGCCCGACAGGGTGAATGAAGCTTTCTTT.

V is TRBV6-6 and J is TRBJ2-3, with D perhaps TRBD2 (6 bases). This CDR3 comprises 13 residues. In germline, CDR1 is MNHNY, CDR2 SVGAGI (reference sequence). The V gene lost 7 bases and the J gene lost 7 bases, with 15 bases spanning the gap. CDR3 sequence (DNA): TGTGCCAGCACGGGGACCCGGGGGAATACGCAGTATTTT. Residues: CASTGTRGNTQYF.

By share, this clone ranks as large. The chain couples TRBV5-4 to TRBJ1-5, with 7 positions matching TRBD1. Germline trimming cut 3 bases from V and 0 bases from J; bases unmatched to any gene: 3. The CDR3 spans 15 residues. Germline CDR1 reads SGHNT; CDR2 reads YYREEE (reference sequence). The CDR3 reads CASSSGTDSNQPQHF. The CDR3 nucleotides read TGTGCCAGCAGCTCCGGGACAGATAGCAATCAGCCCCAGCATTTT.

The V and J genes are TRBV7-3 and TRBJ2-5, with D perhaps matching TRBD2 (7 bases). V was pared by 2 bases and J by 7 bases, with 14 bases between. Germline V gives CDR1 SGHTA, CDR2 FQGTGA. The CDR3 covers 14 residues. The DNA of the CDR3 is TGTGCCAGCAGCTTAGGCGGGGGCCCGGGGACCCAGTACTTC. Amino acids: CASSLGGGPGTQYF.

This clone was observed a few times. The V call is TRBV11-3, the J call TRBJ2-3; 8 positions match TRBD2. The length of the CDR3 is 15 residues. Germline CDR1 is SGHNT and CDR2 is YENEEA. V shed 3 bases and J 3 bases; nucleotides not matched to a gene: 5. The CDR3 region is CASSFSGVKTDTQYF. DNA of the CDR3: TGTGCCAGCAGCTTTAGCGGGGTTAAAACAGATACGCAGTATTTT.

V gene TRBV6-5 combines with J gene TRBJ1-2; D uncertain. V lost 6 bases to trimming and J lost 4 bases, with 9 bases between them. Per germline, CDR1 MNHEY and CDR2 SVGAGI. The CDR3 contains 12 residues. The CDR3 protein is CASSLEGYGYTF. In DNA form, the CDR3 reads TGTGCCAGCAGCCTTGAGGGCTATGGCTACACCTTC.